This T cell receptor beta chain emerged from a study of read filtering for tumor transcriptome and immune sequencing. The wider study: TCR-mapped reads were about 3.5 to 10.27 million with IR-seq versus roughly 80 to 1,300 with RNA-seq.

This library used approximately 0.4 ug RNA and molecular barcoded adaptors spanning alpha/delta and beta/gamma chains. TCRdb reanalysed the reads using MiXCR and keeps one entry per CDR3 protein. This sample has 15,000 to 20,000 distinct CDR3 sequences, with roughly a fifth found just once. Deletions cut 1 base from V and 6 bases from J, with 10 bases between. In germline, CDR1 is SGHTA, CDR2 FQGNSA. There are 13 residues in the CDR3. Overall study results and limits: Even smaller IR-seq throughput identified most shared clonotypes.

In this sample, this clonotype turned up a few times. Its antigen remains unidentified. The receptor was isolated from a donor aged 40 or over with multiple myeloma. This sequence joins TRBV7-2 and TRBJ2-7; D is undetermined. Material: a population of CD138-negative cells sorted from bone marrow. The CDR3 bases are TGTGCCAGCAGCTTAGATAAGGTTGGCGAGCAGTACTTC. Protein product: CASSLDKVGEQYF.